This TCR beta chain was sequenced in a study of blood T cell repertoires in COVID-19 (dated by TCRdb to 2020 to 2022). Regarding the study in general: Samples from collaborators originated in the United States, Italy and Spain and spanned both the acute and convalescent phases of COVID-19. The prospective study material was composed of cDNA or gDNA derived from T cells, B-cell-depleted T cells, or PBMCs. Subjects who had been exposed to COVID-19, were actively infected with it, or had recovered from it provided the deeply sampled blood TCRbeta repertoires that made up the dataset. A freely available public database, intended as a resource for researchers studying the immune response to SARS-CoV-2, is where the repertoires were released. Samples were obtained from the ongoing ImmuneRACE study (first 160 participants) and from over a thousand subjects provided by 6 global collaborators. The sample metadata nearly always contained a de-identified subject ID, COVID-19 status, age in years and sex. Where available, HLA class I and class II types were taken from metadata supplied by the sample provider and were not determined by assay-based typing.

What the work shows at the level of the full study, not this receptor alone: Clinical and demographic metadata were provided uncurated, with the amount varying by source and participant.

As to this clone: Its specific antigen is unknown. The input lacks base qualities; no much larger clone sits a single base away.

The germline V gene supplies CDR1 SGHDT and CDR2 YYEEEE. Trimming leaves V shorter by 4 bases and J shorter by 1 base, with the junction holding 11 bases beyond the gene matches. CDR3 length: 18 amino acids, cysteine to phenylalanine. The sequence is cut down to CDR3 DNA, 54 bases in frame from base 1. Each collaborating institution followed its own protocols to collect whole blood in K2EDTA tubes. For TCRbeta analysis, collaborators shipped samples as frozen whole blood, isolated PBMCs, or DNA extracted from either of those sample types. The immunoSEQ Assay, a bias-controlled multiplex PCR, was used to amplify TCRbeta CDR3 regions from genomic DNA. In the original analysis: Within the assay, amplification of reference gene primers was used to estimate how many nucleated cells each sample contained. Sequence reads were collapsed and filtered to measure the absolute abundance of every unique TCRbeta CDR3 rearrangement. For each sample, productive Simpson clonality was calculated by taking the square root of Simpson's diversity index across productive rearrangements. TCRdb mirrors the immuneACCESS table, restricted to in-frame sequences. Some clones are absent from its copies; in checked studies, under half trace to an unresolved V gene, and the reason for the others is unknown. That table supplies the V and J calls and clone size; D and trimming were determined from the DNA. Counted in this sample were some 87,000 clones; roughly nine tenths of them appeared once. The ten largest make up 3% to 4% of the sample.

Sequencing was done on a sample of peripheral blood. The sequence derives from a woman in her seventies with acute or convalescent COVID-19. The chain joins TRBV5-6 to TRBJ1-3, and 10 bases in between align with TRBD1. The bases are TGTGCCAGCAGCCGTAAGGGGGACAGGGGTCGGTCTGGAAACACCATATATTTT. This is translated as CASSRKGDRGRSGNTIYF. Outside the CDR3, residues come from the reference TRBV5-6 and TRBJ1-3 proteins, so the full variable domain is: DAGVTQSPTHLIKTRGQQVTLRCSPKSGHDTVSWYQQALGQGPQFIFQYYEEEERQRGNFPDRFSGHQFPNYSSELNVNALLLGDSALYLCASSRKGDRGRSGNTIYFGEGSWLTVV.